The 6 T cell receptor beta chains reported below all come from one sample, sequenced in a study of OX40 agonist ivuxolimab in advanced cancers. Clones were read by immunoSEQ multiplex PCR, and TCRdb kept only the in-frame ones, dropping some. The table records approximately 72,000 clones, about 83% of them present only once. Here the sequenced sample was CD4+ or CD8+ T cells sorted from blood, taken in a trial of the OX40 agonist ivuxolimab. All receptors derive from an adult with an advanced solid tumor such as melanoma, head and neck, liver or kidney cancer.

The genes are TRBV14 and TRBJ1-4; D is undetermined. The V and J ends lost 2 bases and 6 bases respectively, with 13 bases between them. This CDR3 is built from 15 residues. Germline V CDR1 and CDR2: SGHDN, FVKESK. The CDR3: CASSQSGRQDEKLFF. The CDR3 DNA is TGTGCCAGCAGCCAAAGCGGGCGCCAGGATGAAAAACTGTTTTTT.

The chain uses TRBV13 and TRBJ1-3; D is unresolved. This CDR3 contains 14 residues. V lost 7 bases and J 0 bases, leaving 10 bases between the germline ends. CDR1 and CDR2 (germline): PRHDT, FYEKMQ (reference sequence). The CDR3 nucleotides read TGTGCCAGCACCCCAGCAGTCTCTGGAAACACCATATATTTT. It yields the protein CASTPAVSGNTIYF.

CDR3: CASSIGGSTDTQYF. CDR3 nucleotides: TGTGCCAGCAGCATCGGGGGTAGCACAGATACGCAGTATTTT. The J gene is TRBJ2-3, the V gene TRBV5-4, with D possibly being TRBD2 (6 bases). The CDR3 contains 14 residues. The ends were cut back, 4 bases at V and 0 bases at J, with 9 bases in the middle. Germline V CDR1 and CDR2: SGHNT, YYREEE (reference sequence). The whole variable domain, remainder taken from reference TRBV5-4 and TRBJ2-3, is ETGVTQSPTHLIKTRGQQVTLRCSSQSGHNTVSWYQQALGQGPQFIFQYYREEENGRGNFPPRFSGLQFPNYSSELNVNALELDDSALYLCASSIGGSTDTQYFGPGTRLTVL.

This clone has only a few counts. The sample contains more than one DNA sequence encoding this CDR3. V is TRBV7-8 and J is TRBJ2-5, with TRBD2 matching 10 bases. CDR1 and CDR2 (germline): SGHVS, FQNEAQ. V gave up 3 bases and J gave up 5 bases; unmatched junction bases: 0. The CDR3 contains 13 residues. The CDR3 coding sequence is TGTGCCAGCAGCTTGGGACTAGCGGAGACCCAGTACTTC. This translates into CASSLGLAETQYF.

The CDR3 coding sequence is TGTGCCAGCAGTTTATCCCTCGGACAGGGGGTATCCGGGGAGCTGTTTTTT. This encodes CASSLSLGQGVSGELFF. The chain is built from TRBV27 and TRBJ2-2, with TRBD1 matching 10 bases. Germline CDR1 reads MNHEY; CDR2 reads SMNVEV (reference sequence). The CDR3 runs to 17 residues. V was pared by 0 bases and J by 6 bases, with 7 bases of the junction left unmatched.

This chain joins TRBV2 and TRBJ1-1; D is uncertain. The CDR3 has 11 residues. Trimming took 9 bases from V and 3 from J, leaving 8 bases between them. Germline V gene sequence: CDR1 SNHLY, CDR2 FYNNEI. CDR3 DNA: TGTGCCAGACTCGGGGACACTGAAGCTTTCTTT. Translation: CARLGDTEAFF.